The rows below give T cell receptor beta chains drawn from one sample of a study of T cells in Graves' hyperthyroidism and ophthalmopathy. TCRdb reanalysed the multiplex PCR reads using MiXCR and keeps one entry per CDR3 protein. The sample contains about 570,000 distinct CDR3 sequences, around 45% of which appear only once. Sequencing input: peripheral blood or thyroid tissue (not recorded which). The source of these receptors is an adult woman with Graves' disease, either hyperthyroidism or ophthalmopathy (not recorded which). Each CDR3 is given with its conserved first and last residue. D genes are given only for firm matches. Expanded clones are given a class, and other clones once, few, many or no size at all.

>TRBV20-1|-|-|TRBJ1-5
TGCAGTGCCCGCAATGTAGAGGGGAGCAATCAGCCCCAGCATTTT
CSARNVEGSNQPQHF
>TRBV15|-|-|TRBJ1-5
TGTGCCACCAGCAGAGAAGGAGGTAATCAGCCCCAGCATTTT
CATSREGGNQPQHF
>TRBV11-2|TRBD1|-|TRBJ2-7
TGTGCCAACAGCTTAGGGACAGCCCACAGCGAGCAGTACTTC
CANSLGTAHSEQYF
>TRBV13|-|many|TRBJ1-1
TGTGCCAGCAGCGTTACCGGACAGCGGTACACTGAAGCTTTCTTT
CASSVTGQRYTEAFF
>TRBV11-2|-|-|TRBJ2-7
TGTGCCAGCAGCTCCAAAAGACACTCCTACGAGCAGTACTTC
CASSSKRHSYEQYF
>TRBV2|-|-|TRBJ1-1
TGTGCCAGCAGTGATCCGACAGTTGGGGGCACTGAAGCTTTCTTT
CASSDPTVGGTEAFF
>TRBV28|-|many|TRBJ2-2
TGTGCCAGCCGAAGACCTGGACATTCAGGGGAGCTGTTTTTT
CASRRPGHSGELFF
>TRBV12-3/TRBV12-4|-|few|TRBJ2-5
TGTGCCAGCAGTTCCTCCCGGGGGTCCCAGTACTTC
CASSSSRGSQYF
>TRBV7-7|-|few|TRBJ2-5
TGTGCTAGCAGCACTCAGGGGGGCCACGAGACCCAGTACTTC
CASSTQGGHETQYF
>TRBV4-1|-|many|TRBJ1-3
TGCGCCAGCAGCCTCGTAAGCACTGGAAACACCATATATTTT
CASSLVSTGNTIYF
>TRBV2|TRBD1|many|TRBJ2-5
TGTGCCAGCGGACAGGGTGGGCAAGAGACCCAGTACTTC
CASGQGGQETQYF